This T cell receptor (beta chain) was captured in a study of metastatic and nonmetastatic thyroid tumors. Background on the study: Blood and tumor or nodule tissue repertoires from malignant and benign thyroid patients were compared. Study results and limitations: In blood and tumor, TCR beta diversity was reportedly significantly higher in malignant thyroid tumors than in benign nodules.

This clone has at least ten counts. The antigen is undetermined. The length of the CDR3 is 11 residues. In germline, CDR1 is MNHNS, CDR2 SASEGT. The V and J ends lost 11 bases and 7 bases respectively, with 11 bases between them. Treatment of any kind had been given to no patient before thyroid surgery. TCRdb re-called the PCR reads with MiXCR. Among 20,000 or so clones listed, over 20% were seen once. This chain connects TRBV6-1 to TRBJ1-4, with D tentatively TRBD1 (5 bases). The sequencing sample was made of tumor tissue. This receptor was taken from a male donor with papillary thyroid cancer or a benign thyroid nodule (not recorded which). Some clones in this sample may be carry-over from other donors' samples. CDR3 residues: CAAGGGEKLFF. The CDR3 coding sequence is TGTGCCGCGGGGGGAGGTGAAAAACTGTTTTTT.